This is a list of T cell receptor beta chains from one sample in a study of blood T cell repertoires in COVID-19. Measured with immunoSEQ multiplex PCR; TCRdb has only the in-frame clones, and not every one. The table records approximately 150,000 clones, roughly nine tenths of them present only once. Material: peripheral blood. The receptors shown here come from a human donor in a cohort sampled during active COVID-19. CDR3s include the opening cysteine and the closing phenylalanine or tryptophan. The D gene is left open where the match is weak. The listing skips clone size in some rows; elsewhere it reads once, few, many or a size class.

J gene	D gene	V gene	clone size	CDR3 DNA	CDR3 protein
TRBJ1-1	TRBD1	TRBV16	.	TGTGCCAGCAGCCCGGGGACAGGTTTAGCTTTCTTT	CASSPGTGLAFF
TRBJ2-3	TRBD1	TRBV27	.	TGTGCCAGCAGCCCTCGGGACAGGGTCACAGATACGCAGTATTTT	CASSPRDRVTDTQYF
TRBJ1-4	.	TRBV19	.	TGTGCCAGGCGGGGGGGACCGGGAAAACTGTTTTTT	CARRGGPGKLFF
TRBJ2-5	TRBD2	TRBV6-2/TRBV6-3	.	TGTGCCAGCAGTTTGTGGACGGGGGGGGGTCAAGAGACCCAGTACTTC	CASSLWTGGGQETQYF
TRBJ1-1	TRBD1	TRBV7-3	.	TGTGCCAGCAGCTTAAGGGGACAGTACCTCACTGAAGCTTTCTTT	CASSLRGQYLTEAFF
TRBJ2-5	.	TRBV5-1	.	TGCGCCAGCAGCTTAAGCGGTGGTCGGGGAGAGACCCAGTACTTC	CASSLSGGRGETQYF
TRBJ2-2	.	TRBV5-1	few	TGCGCCAGCTCGTTCGATCGCGGAATGGCGAACACCGGGGAGCTGTTTTTT	CASSFDRGMANTGELFF
TRBJ2-6	TRBD2	TRBV28	.	TGTGCCAGCACACGGGGGGGGCCAGGGGCCAACGTCCTGACTTTC	CASTRGGPGANVLTF
TRBJ1-5	.	TRBV25-1	few	TGTGCCAGCAGTGAATCCGGTTTCAATCAGCCCCAGCATTTT	CASSESGFNQPQHF
TRBJ1-3	.	TRBV9	.	TGTGCCAGCAGCGTAGCGGTCACCCCAGAGGGTTGGTCTGGAAACACCATATATTTT	CASSVAVTPEGWSGNTIYF
TRBJ2-7	TRBD1	TRBV18	.	TGTGCCAGCTCGTTACGGGACAGGGTGCTCGAGCAGTACTTC	CASSLRDRVLEQYF
TRBJ2-7	TRBD2	TRBV2	.	TGTGCCAGCGGGGGGGGGACCTACGAGCAGTACTTC	CASGGGTYEQYF
TRBJ2-7	TRBD1	TRBV7-2	.	TGTGCCAGCAGCGAACCGGGACAGGGGGCCTACGAGCAGTACTTC	CASSEPGQGAYEQYF
TRBJ2-3	TRBD2	TRBV28	.	TGTGCCAGCAGTTTCGCCGGGAGCGGGAAAGATACGCAGTATTTT	CASSFAGSGKDTQYF
TRBJ1-5	.	TRBV10-3	.	TGTGCCATCAGTGAGTCAGGGGTAAATCAGCCCCAGCATTTT	CAISESGVNQPQHF
TRBJ2-3	.	TRBV28	few	TGTGCCAGCAGTCTCCCTAGCCGGATCACAGATACGCAGTATTTT	CASSLPSRITDTQYF
TRBJ1-1	.	TRBV4-3	.	TGCGCCAGCAGTTTAGCCGTAAACACTGAAGCTTTCTTT	CASSLAVNTEAFF
TRBJ2-7	TRBD1	TRBV2	.	TGTGCCAGCCACGGGACAGGGATTCGTTACGAGCAGTACTTC	CASHGTGIRYEQYF
TRBJ1-2	.	TRBV18	.	TGTGCCAGCTCAGCCGGACAATATGGCTACACCTTC	CASSAGQYGYTF
TRBJ2-7	TRBD1	TRBV5-8	.	TGTGCCAGCAGCCGAGGGACAGGATCCTACGAGCAGTACTTC	CASSRGTGSYEQYF
TRBJ1-2	.	TRBV5-1	.	TGCGCCAGCAGCTTGAGGGACTTCTATGGCTACACCTTC	CASSLRDFYGYTF
TRBJ2-7	TRBD1	TRBV5-1	.	TGCGCCAGCAGCTTGGTAGGGACAGGATCCTACGAGCAGTACTTC	CASSLVGTGSYEQYF
TRBJ2-5	.	TRBV11-2	.	TGTGCCAGCAGCTTAGTGGGTGGGGGGGCCCTAGAGACCCAGTACTTC	CASSLVGGGALETQYF
TRBJ1-5	.	TRBV13	.	TGTGCCAGCAGCGTCAGGGGCCAGCCCCAGCATTTT	CASSVRGQPQHF
TRBJ2-2	.	TRBV29-1	many	TGCAGCGTTAGCCCCCTAGGAAACACCGGGGAGCTGTTTTTT	CSVSPLGNTGELFF
TRBJ1-3	.	TRBV30	few	TGTGCCTGGGGCTTAGGCGGCTCTGGAAACACCATATATTTT	CAWGLGGSGNTIYF
TRBJ1-4	.	TRBV27	.	TGTGCCAGCAGAATAGGACATGCTAATGAAAAACTGTTTTTT	CASRIGHANEKLFF
TRBJ2-7	TRBD2	TRBV7-9	few	TGTGCCAGCAGCCCACCGGGACTAGCGGGAGTCGAGCAGTACTTC	CASSPPGLAGVEQYF
TRBJ2-5	.	TRBV5-1	.	TGCGCCAGCAGCTTGGATGCGGGGTACGAGACCCAGTACTTC	CASSLDAGYETQYF
TRBJ1-2	TRBD1	TRBV2	.	TGTGCCAGCAGGGGCCCCATCCCCAGGGACAGGGGCAGAGATGGCTACACCTTC	CASRGPIPRDRGRDGYTF
TRBJ2-4	.	TRBV9	.	TGTGCCAGCAGCCCCCCCGGGGGTCTGGGAGCCAAAAACATTCAGTACTTC	CASSPPGGLGAKNIQYF
TRBJ1-2	.	TRBV10-3	.	TGTGCCATCAGTGACAGCGATGGCTACACCTTC	CAISDSDGYTF
TRBJ1-2	TRBD1	TRBV27	.	TGTGCCAGCAGTTTCACTACCTTGGAACGACAGGGGGGCTACACCTTC	CASSFTTLERQGGYTF
TRBJ2-2	TRBD2	TRBV7-6	once	TGTGCCAGCAGCAATAGCGGGAGGGCTGGGGAGCTGTTTTTT	CASSNSGRAGELFF
TRBJ2-2	TRBD1	TRBV19	.	TGTGCCAGTACCCTTCAGGGACAGGGGGTGAGGAACACCGGGGAGCTGTTTTTT	CASTLQGQGVRNTGELFF
TRBJ2-5	.	TRBV10-3	.	TGTGCCATCAGTGAGTCTCTAGGGGGCCAAGAGACCCAGTACTTC	CAISESLGGQETQYF
TRBJ2-7	.	TRBV21-1	.	TGTGCCAGCAGTGAAGGTTGTGAGACCTCGGCGGGCCACGAGCAGTACTTC	CASSEGCETSAGHEQYF
TRBJ1-1	.	TRBV6-5	.	TGTGCCAGCAGCTGGGACAAGAACACTGAAGCTTTCTTT	CASSWDKNTEAFF
TRBJ1-3	TRBD1	TRBV6-5	.	TGTGCCAGCAGATCCCTGGACAGGGGGCGGAACACCATATATTTT	CASRSLDRGRNTIYF
TRBJ2-7	.	TRBV28	once	TGTGCCAGCAGTCGCGAGCACGAGCAGTACTTC	CASSREHEQYF
TRBJ2-3	.	TRBV7-9	once	TGTGCCAGCGGCTCTAGGAGCGGACAGATCACAGATACGCAGTATTTT	CASGSRSGQITDTQYF
TRBJ1-1	.	TRBV7-9	.	TGTGCCAGCAGCTTAGGCGCCGCTGAAGCTTTCTTT	CASSLGAAEAFF
TRBJ1-2	.	TRBV4-3	.	TGCGCCAGCAGCCAAGATTACGACAGCTATGGCTACACCTTC	CASSQDYDSYGYTF
TRBJ1-6	.	TRBV3-1/TRBV3-2	.	TGTGCCAGCAGCCAGGGGCGTTACCCTGGGCCCCTCCACTTT	CASSQGRYPGPLHF
TRBJ2-1	TRBD2	TRBV7-6	.	TGTGCCAGCAGCAAATCGTCGCCGTTACTAGCGGGAGCAAGAGCGAGGAGGAATGAGCAGTTCTTC	CASSKSSPLLAGARARRNEQFF
TRBJ2-7	.	TRBV19	.	TGTGCCAGTAGGAGATCCAACGCGCTCTCCTACGAGCAGTACTTC	CASRRSNALSYEQYF
TRBJ1-2	.	TRBV5-5	once	TGTGCCAGCAGCTTGCAGGGGCTCAACTATGGCTACACCTTC	CASSLQGLNYGYTF
TRBJ2-7	TRBD2	TRBV28	.	TGTGCCAGCAGGGGGGGGTACGAGCAGTACTTC	CASRGGYEQYF
TRBJ2-2	TRBD2	TRBV3-1/TRBV3-2	.	TGTGCCAGCAGCCAAGCGGGGGGGGCGAACACCGGGGAGCTGTTTTTT	CASSQAGGANTGELFF
TRBJ2-1	.	TRBV11-2	.	TGTGCCAGCAGCTTAGATCTCGGCAATGAGCAGTTCTTC	CASSLDLGNEQFF
TRBJ1-2	.	TRBV4-1	.	TGCGCCAGCAGCCCTCTCGGGGGGGGCTACACCTTC	CASSPLGGGYTF
TRBJ1-1	.	TRBV28	few	TGTGCCAGCAGTTCCAATCCGAACAGGATGGGGAACACTGAAGCTTTCTTT	CASSSNPNRMGNTEAFF
TRBJ2-1	.	TRBV13	.	TGTGCCAGCAGCTTAGTCCGGGAAGGACCCTACAATGAGCAGTTCTTC	CASSLVREGPYNEQFF
TRBJ2-5	TRBD2	TRBV6-2/TRBV6-3	.	TGTGCCAGCACCCCCGGGGGGTGGCAGACCCAGTACTTC	CASTPGGWQTQYF